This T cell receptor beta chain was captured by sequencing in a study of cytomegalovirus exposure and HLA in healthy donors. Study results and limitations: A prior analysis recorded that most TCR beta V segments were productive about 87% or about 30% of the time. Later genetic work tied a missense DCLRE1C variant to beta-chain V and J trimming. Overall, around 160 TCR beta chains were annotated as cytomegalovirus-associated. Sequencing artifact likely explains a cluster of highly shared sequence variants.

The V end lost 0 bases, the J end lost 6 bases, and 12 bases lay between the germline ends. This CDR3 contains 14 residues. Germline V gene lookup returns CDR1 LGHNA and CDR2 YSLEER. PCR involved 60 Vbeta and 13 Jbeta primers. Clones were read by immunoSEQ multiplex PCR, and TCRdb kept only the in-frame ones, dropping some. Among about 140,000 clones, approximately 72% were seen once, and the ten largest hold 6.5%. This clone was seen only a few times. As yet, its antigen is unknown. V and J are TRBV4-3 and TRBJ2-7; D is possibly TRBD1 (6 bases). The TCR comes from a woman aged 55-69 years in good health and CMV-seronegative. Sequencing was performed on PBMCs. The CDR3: CASSQEEGRGEQYF. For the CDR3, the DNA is TGCGCCAGCAGCCAAGAAGAGGGCAGGGGCGAGCAGTACTTC.